Presented here are 7 T cell receptor beta chains from one specimen sequenced in a study of T cells in Graves' hyperthyroidism and ophthalmopathy. RNA transcripts served as the template for amplifying TCR beta CDR3 regions. During a first-round RT-PCR of the TCR CDR3, the HTBI primer set was used. TCRdb used MiXCR to reprocess the multiplex PCR reads, holding one entry per CDR3 protein. This table holds approximately 600,000 distinct CDR3 sequences, approximately 13% found once. Material for sequencing was blood. The receptors stem from a woman aged 25 to 39 with Graves' hyperthyroidism that later progressed to Graves' ophthalmopathy.

This clonotype was recorded at least ten times. V usage is TRBV24-1 and J usage is TRBJ2-5; D is undetermined. Germline lookup yields CDR1 KGHDR and CDR2 SFDVKD. The CDR3 has 15 residues. Trimming took off 1 base at V and 2 bases at J, with 10 bases between the two ends. CDR3 coding DNA: TGTGCCACCAGTGATTTTTCGGGCGGACAAGAGACCCAGTACTTC. It yields the protein CATSDFSGGQETQYF.

This clonotype was observed many times. V gene TRBV6-2 or TRBV6-3 combines with J gene TRBJ2-3; no firm D call. The CDR3 has 14 amino acids. V was trimmed by 0 bases and J by 2 bases, leaving 6 bases between them. The germline gives CDR1 MNHEY, CDR2 SVGEGT. CDR3 DNA: TGTGCCAGCAGTTACTCGTCCTTCACAGATACGCAGTATTTT. Translating it yields CASSYSSFTDTQYF.

The J gene is TRBJ2-1, the V gene TRBV27, with 14 bases aligning to TRBD2. V shed 3 bases, J shed 4 bases, and the junction held 2 bases outside the gene matches. CDR1 is MNHEY and CDR2 is SMNVEV in the germline V gene (reference sequence). The CDR3 spans 16 residues. The CDR3 sequence is CASSFGTSGRYNEQFF. CDR3 coding DNA: TGTGCCAGCAGTTTCGGGACTAGCGGGAGATACAATGAGCAGTTCTTC.

This clonotype was seen only once. The rearrangement joins TRBV2 to TRBJ1-2, with D unclear. There are 12 residues in the CDR3. V was trimmed by 1 base and J by 7 bases, leaving 7 bases between them. Germline-derived CDR1 and CDR2 are SNHLY and FYNNEI. DNA for the CDR3: TGTGCCAGCAGTGAAGAGAGCGGTGGCTACACCTTC. Amino acids: CASSEESGGYTF.

There are a few counts of this clonotype. This chain joins TRBV9 and TRBJ2-5, with a possible D match to TRBD2 (5 bases). Germline V gene lookup returns CDR1 SGDLS and CDR2 YYNGEE. The V end lost 0 bases, the J end lost 4 bases, and 13 bases lay between the germline ends. The CDR3 spans 15 residues. CDR3 nucleotide sequence: TGTGCCAGCAGCGTAGCTCAAAGGGCGGGAGAGACCCAGTACTTC. It yields the protein CASSVAQRAGETQYF.

This clonotype has ten or more counts. The J gene is TRBJ2-5, the V gene TRBV6-5; TRBD2 aligns across 7 bases. The CDR3 spans 15 residues. Germline values: CDR1 MNHEY, CDR2 SVGAGI. V dropped 1 base and J dropped 5; count of bases not matched to a gene: 7. The CDR3 here is CASSYLGLQRETQYF. The CDR3 DNA follows: TGTGCCAGCAGTTACTTGGGACTACAGAGGGAGACCCAGTACTTC.

This clonotype was seen repeatedly, ten times or more. The chain joins TRBV20-1 to TRBJ2-4; D tentatively fits TRBD1 or TRBD2 (5 bases each). The CDR3 runs 16 residues. Germline V CDR1 and CDR2: DFQATT, SNEGSKA (reference sequence). Deletions cut 0 bases from V and 0 bases from J, with 12 bases between. Written as DNA, the CDR3 is TGCAGTGCTAGAGATTTGAGGGGATTAGCCAAAAACATTCAGTACTTC. Translation gives CSARDLRGLAKNIQYF.